This T cell receptor (beta chain) was documented in a study of early T cells in non-severe SARS-CoV-2 infection. Study in general: Sequencing of bulk RNA from unsorted whole blood was done, without chain pairing.

Findings and limits, study-wide: There was a bias toward anti-spike CD8 responses in VDJdb matching, which missed private and CD4 specificities.

About this clonotype itself: Its matching antigen is unknown.

Molecules of cDNA were individually given unique molecular identifiers that were attached to them. TCRdb itself ran the 5' RACE reads through MiXCR, one entry per CDR3 protein. Of about 21,000 distinct CDR3 sequences listed, about 5.7% are singletons. The sequencing here drew on whole blood, taken at baseline. The clonotype comes from an adult who was a healthcare worker with PCR-confirmed SARS-CoV-2 infection or an uninfected control (not recorded which).

CDR3 sequence reads: CASSLSAASYNEQFF. CDR3 DNA sequence: TGTGCCAGCAGCTTATCGGCGGCTTCCTACAATGAGCAGTTCTTC. V gene TRBV7-3 combines with J gene TRBJ2-1; D call uncertain. This CDR3 contains 15 residues. CDR1 is SGHTA, CDR2 FQGTGA, per germline. Trimming cost V 2 bases and J 1 base, with 9 bases left between them.